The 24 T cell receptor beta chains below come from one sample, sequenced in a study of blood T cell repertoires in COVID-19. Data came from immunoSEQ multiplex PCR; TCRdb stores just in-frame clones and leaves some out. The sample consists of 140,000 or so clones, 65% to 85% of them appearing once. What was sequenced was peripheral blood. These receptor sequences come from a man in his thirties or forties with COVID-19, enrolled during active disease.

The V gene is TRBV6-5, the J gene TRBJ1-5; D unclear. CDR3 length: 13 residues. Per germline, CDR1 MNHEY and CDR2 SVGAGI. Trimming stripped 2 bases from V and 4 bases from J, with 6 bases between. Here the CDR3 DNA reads TGTGCCAGCAGTTACGGGCAAAATCAGCCCCAGCATTTT. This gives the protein CASSYGQNQPQHF.

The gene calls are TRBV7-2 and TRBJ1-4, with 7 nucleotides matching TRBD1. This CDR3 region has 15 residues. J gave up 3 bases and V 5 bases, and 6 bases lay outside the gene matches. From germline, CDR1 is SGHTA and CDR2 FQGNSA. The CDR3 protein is CASSMMGQPNEKLFF. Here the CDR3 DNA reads TGTGCCAGCAGCATGATGGGACAGCCTAATGAAAAACTGTTTTTT.

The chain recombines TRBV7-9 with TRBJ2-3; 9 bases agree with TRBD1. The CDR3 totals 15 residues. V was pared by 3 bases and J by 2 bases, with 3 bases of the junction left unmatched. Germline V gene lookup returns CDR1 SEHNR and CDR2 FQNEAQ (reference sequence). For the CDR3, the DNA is TGTGCCAGCAGCTTCGGACAGGGGACCACAGATACGCAGTATTTT. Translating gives CASSFGQGTTDTQYF.

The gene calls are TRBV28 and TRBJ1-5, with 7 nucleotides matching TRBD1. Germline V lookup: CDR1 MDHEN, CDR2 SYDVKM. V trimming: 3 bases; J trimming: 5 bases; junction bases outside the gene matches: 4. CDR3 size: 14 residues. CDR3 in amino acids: CASSFGTVDQPQHF. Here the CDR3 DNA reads TGTGCCAGCAGTTTCGGGACAGTAGATCAGCCCCAGCATTTT.

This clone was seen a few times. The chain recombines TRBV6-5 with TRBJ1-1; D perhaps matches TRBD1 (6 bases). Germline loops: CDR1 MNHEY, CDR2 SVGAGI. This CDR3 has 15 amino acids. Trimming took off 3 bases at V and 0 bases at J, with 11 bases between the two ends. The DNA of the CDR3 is TGTGCCAGCAGTTATTCAGGGGTTCTGAACACTGAAGCTTTCTTT. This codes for CASSYSGVLNTEAFF.

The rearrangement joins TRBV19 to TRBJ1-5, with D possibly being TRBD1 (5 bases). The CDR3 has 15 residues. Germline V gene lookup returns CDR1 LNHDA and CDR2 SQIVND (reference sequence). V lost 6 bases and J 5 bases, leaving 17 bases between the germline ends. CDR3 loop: CASRALGGTYQPQHF. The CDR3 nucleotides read TGTGCCAGTAGGGCCTTGGGGGGGACTTATCAGCCCCAGCATTTT.

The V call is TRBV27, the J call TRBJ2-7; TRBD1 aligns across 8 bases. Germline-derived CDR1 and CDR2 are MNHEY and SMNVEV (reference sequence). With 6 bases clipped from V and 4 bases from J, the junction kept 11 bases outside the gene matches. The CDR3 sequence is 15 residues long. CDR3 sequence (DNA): TGTGCCAGCAGAAACCCCGGGACAGGCTTATACGAGCAGTACTTC. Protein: CASRNPGTGLYEQYF.

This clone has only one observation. The DNA of the CDR3 is TGTGCCAGCAGCCGACTAGCGGCTAACAATGAGCAGTTCTTC. Encoded protein: CASSRLAANNEQFF. This chain connects TRBV6-5 to TRBJ2-1, with 9 bases identical to TRBD2. From germline, CDR1 is MNHEY and CDR2 SVGAGI. The CDR3 has 14 amino acids. The junction had 5 bases not matched to a gene; V was cut back by 6 bases and J by 5 bases.

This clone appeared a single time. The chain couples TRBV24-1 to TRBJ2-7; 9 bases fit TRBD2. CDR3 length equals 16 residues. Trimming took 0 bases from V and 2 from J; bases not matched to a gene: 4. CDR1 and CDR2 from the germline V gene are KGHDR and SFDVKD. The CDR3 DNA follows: TGTGCCACCAGTGATTTGATAGCGGGGGAGACCTACGAGCAGTACTTC. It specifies CATSDLIAGETYEQYF.

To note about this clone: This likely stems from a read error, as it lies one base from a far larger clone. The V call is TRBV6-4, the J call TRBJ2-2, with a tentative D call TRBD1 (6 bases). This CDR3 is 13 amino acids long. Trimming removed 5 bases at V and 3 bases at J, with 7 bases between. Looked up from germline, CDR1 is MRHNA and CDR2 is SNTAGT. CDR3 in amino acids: CASSPGDTGELFF. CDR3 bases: TGTGCCAGCAGTCCAGGGGACACCGGGGAGCTGTTTTTT.

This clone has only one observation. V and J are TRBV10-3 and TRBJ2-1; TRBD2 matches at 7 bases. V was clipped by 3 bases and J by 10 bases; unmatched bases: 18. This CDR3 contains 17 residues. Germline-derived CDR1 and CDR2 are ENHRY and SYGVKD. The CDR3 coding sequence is TGTGCCATCAGTGATCCGGGGCTAGCGGCCCTTAGGTCGGAGCAGTTCTTC. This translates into CAISDPGLAALRSEQFF.

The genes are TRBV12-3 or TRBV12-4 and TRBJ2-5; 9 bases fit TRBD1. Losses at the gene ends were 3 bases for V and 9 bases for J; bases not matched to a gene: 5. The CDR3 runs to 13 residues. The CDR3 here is CASSFSGQGPQYF. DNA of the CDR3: TGTGCCAGCAGTTTCTCGGGACAGGGACCCCAGTACTTC.

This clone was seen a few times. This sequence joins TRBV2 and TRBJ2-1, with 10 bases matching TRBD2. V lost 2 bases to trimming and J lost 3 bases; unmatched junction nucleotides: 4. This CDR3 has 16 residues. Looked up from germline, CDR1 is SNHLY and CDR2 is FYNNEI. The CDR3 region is CASSEMSGRDYNEQFF. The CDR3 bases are TGTGCCAGCAGTGAAATGAGCGGGAGGGACTACAATGAGCAGTTCTTC.

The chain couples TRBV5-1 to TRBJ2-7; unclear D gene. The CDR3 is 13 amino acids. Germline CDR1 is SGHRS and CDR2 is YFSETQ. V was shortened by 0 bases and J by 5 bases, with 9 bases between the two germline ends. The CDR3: CASSLVSVHEQYF. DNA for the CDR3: TGCGCCAGCAGCTTGGTGTCAGTCCACGAGCAGTACTTC.

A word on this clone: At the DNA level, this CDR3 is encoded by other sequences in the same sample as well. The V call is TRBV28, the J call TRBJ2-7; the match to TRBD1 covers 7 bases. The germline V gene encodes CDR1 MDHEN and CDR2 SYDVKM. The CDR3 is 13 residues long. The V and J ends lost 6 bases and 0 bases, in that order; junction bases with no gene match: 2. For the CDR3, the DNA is TGTGCCAGCAGGGGGGACAGCTCCTACGAGCAGTACTTC. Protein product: CASRGDSSYEQYF.

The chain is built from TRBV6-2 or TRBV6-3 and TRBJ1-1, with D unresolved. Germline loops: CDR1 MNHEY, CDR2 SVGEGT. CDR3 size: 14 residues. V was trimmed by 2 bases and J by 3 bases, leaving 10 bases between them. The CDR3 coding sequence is TGTGCCAGCAGTTACGAGCGGACCGACACTGAAGCTTTCTTT. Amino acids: CASSYERTDTEAFF.

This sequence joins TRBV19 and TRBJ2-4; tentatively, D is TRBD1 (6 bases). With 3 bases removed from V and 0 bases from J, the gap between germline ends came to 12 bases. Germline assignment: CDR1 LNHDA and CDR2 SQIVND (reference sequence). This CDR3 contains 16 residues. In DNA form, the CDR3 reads TGTGCCAGTAGTATGACCCAGGGGATAGCCAAAAACATTCAGTACTTC. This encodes CASSMTQGIAKNIQYF.

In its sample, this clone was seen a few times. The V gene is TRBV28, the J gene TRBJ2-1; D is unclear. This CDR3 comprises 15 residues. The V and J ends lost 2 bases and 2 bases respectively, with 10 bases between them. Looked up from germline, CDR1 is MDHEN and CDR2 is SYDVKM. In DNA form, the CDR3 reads TGTGCCAGCAGTTTACGTGGCATAACCTACAATGAGCAGTTCTTC. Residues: CASSLRGITYNEQFF.

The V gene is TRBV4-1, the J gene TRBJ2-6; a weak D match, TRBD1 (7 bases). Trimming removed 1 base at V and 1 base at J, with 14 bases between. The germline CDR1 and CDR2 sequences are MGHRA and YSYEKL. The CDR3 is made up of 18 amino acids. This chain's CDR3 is CASSQVGGRGSGANVLTF. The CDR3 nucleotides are TGCGCCAGCAGCCAAGTCGGGGGCAGGGGGTCTGGGGCCAACGTCCTGACTTTC.

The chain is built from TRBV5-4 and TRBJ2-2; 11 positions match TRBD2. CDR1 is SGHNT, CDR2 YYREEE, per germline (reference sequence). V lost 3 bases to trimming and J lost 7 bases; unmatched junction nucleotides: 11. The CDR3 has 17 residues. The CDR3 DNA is TGTGCCAGCAGCTCTTTAGCGGGAGGGCCAAGGGACGGGGAGCTGTTTTTT. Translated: CASSSLAGGPRDGELFF.

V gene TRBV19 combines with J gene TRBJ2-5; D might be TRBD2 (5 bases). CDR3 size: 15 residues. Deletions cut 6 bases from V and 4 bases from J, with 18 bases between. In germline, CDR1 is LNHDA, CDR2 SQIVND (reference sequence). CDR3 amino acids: CASRLRSGIGETQYF. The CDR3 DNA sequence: TGTGCCAGTAGGTTAAGGTCGGGGATCGGAGAGACCCAGTACTTC. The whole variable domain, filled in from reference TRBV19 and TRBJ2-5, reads DGGITQSPKYLFRKEGQNVTLSCEQNLNHDAMYWYRQDPGQGLRLIYYSQIVNDFQKGDIAEGYSVSREKKESFPLTVTSAQKNPTAFYLCASRLRSGIGETQYFGPGTRLLVL.

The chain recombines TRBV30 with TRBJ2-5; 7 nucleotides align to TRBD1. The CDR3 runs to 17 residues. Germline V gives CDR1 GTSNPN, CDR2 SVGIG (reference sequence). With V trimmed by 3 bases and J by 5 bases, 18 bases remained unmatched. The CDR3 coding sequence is TGTGCCTGGAGGAGGAATGAACCGGGACAGATCTATGAGACCCAGTACTTC. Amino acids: CAWRRNEPGQIYETQYF.

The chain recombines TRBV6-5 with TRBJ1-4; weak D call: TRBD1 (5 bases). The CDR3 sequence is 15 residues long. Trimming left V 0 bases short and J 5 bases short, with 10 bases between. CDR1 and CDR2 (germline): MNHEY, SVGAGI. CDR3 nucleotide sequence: TGTGCCAGCAGTTACTCGAAGGGGCGGAATGAAAAACTGTTTTTT. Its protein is CASSYSKGRNEKLFF.

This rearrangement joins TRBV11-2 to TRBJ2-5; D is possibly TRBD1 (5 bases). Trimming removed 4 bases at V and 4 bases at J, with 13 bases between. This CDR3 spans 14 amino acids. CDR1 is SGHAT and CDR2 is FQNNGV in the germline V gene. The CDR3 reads CASSYRPQGETQYF. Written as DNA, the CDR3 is TGTGCCAGCAGCTACCGACCTCAGGGAGAGACCCAGTACTTC. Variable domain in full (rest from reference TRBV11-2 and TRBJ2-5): EAGVAQSPRYKIIEKRQSVAFWCNPISGHATLYWYQQILGQGPKLLIQFQNNGVVDDSQLPKDRFSAERLKGVDSTLKIQPAKLEDSAVYLCASSYRPQGETQYFGPGTRLLVL.